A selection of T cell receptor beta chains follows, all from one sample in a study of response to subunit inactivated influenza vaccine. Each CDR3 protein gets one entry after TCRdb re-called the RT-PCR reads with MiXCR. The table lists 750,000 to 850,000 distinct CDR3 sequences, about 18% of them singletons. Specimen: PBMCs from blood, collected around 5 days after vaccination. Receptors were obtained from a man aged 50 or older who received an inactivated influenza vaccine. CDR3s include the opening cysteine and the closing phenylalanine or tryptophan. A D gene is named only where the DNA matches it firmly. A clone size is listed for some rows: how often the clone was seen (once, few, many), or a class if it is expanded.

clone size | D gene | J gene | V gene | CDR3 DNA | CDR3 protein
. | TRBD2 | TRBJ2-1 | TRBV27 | TGTGCCAGCAGTCTCAGGCTCAGACAAACCACTAGCGGGGCTGTCAGTGAGCAGTTCTTC | CASSLRLRQTTSGAVSEQFF
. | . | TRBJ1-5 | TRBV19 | TGTGCCAGTAAAATGGGGAGGGTGAGCAATCAGCCCCAGCATTTT | CASKMGRVSNQPQHF
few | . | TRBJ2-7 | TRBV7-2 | TGTGCCAGCAGCTTAGAGCGGACAGCCATCCACTCCTACGAGCAGTACTTC | CASSLERTAIHSYEQYF
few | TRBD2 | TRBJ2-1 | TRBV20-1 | TGCAGTGCTAAAAGACGACTAGCGGGAGTTTCCTACAATGAGCAGTTCTTC | CSAKRRLAGVSYNEQFF
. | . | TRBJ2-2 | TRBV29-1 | TGCAGCGTCTCAGGGGAGAACACCGGGGAGCTGTTTTTT | CSVSGENTGELFF
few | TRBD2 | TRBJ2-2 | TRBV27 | TGTGCCAGCAGTTTACTAGTAGCGGGAGTCACCGGGGAGCTGTTTTTT | CASSLLVAGVTGELFF
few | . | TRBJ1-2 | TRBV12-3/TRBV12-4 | TGTGCCAGCAGCCCCGACACCCGGTATGGCTACACCTTC | CASSPDTRYGYTF
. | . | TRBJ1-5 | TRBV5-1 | TGCGCCCGCACGGAGAGGGGGGACAATCATCAGCCCCAGCATTTT | CARTERGDNHQPQHF
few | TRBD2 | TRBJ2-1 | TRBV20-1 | TGCAGTGCGGGCCGGGCGGGAGGGGGTAATGAGCAGTTCTTC | CSAGRAGGGNEQFF
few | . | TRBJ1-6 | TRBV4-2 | TGTGCCAGCAGCCAGGACGCCTGGGAACCCCTCCACTTT | CASSQDAWEPLHF
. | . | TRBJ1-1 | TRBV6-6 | TGTGCCAGCACCCCAGGTCCGAACACTGAAGCTTTCTTT | CASTPGPNTEAFF
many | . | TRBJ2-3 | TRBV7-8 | TGTGCCAGCAGCCCCATGGATACGCAGTATTTT | CASSPMDTQYF
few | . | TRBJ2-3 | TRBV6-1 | TGTGCCAGCAGCCGTGGAGGCCTCACAGATACGCAGTATTTT | CASSRGGLTDTQYF
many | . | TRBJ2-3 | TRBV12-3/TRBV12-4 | TGTGCCAGCAGTTTAGAAGTTAGCACAGATACGCAGTATTTT | CASSLEVSTDTQYF
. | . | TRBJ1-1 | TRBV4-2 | TGTGCCAGCAGCCAAGTACCGGGAGACACTGAAGCTTTCTTT | CASSQVPGDTEAFF
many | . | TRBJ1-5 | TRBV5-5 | TGTGCCAGCAGCTTGGAGAGGGGTAATCAGCCCCAGCATTTT | CASSLERGNQPQHF
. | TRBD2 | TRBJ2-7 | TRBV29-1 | TGCAGCGCACAACTAGCGGGAGGGGCCTACGAGCAGTACTTC | CSAQLAGGAYEQYF
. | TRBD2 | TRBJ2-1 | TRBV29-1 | TGCAGCGTTGAGGGCCAGCGGGGGGTCGGTGAGCAGTTCTTC | CSVEGQRGVGEQFF
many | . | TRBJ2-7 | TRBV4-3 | TGCGCCAGCAGCCAGGTCCTAGACTCCTACGAGCAGTACTTC | CASSQVLDSYEQYF
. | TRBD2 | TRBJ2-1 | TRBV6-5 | TGTGCCAGCAGTTATCGGACTAGCGGGAGAGATGAGCAGTTCTTC | CASSYRTSGRDEQFF
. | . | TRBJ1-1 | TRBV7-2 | TGTGCCAGCAGCGCCTCAGGGACGCGTGTCGCAGCTTTCTTT | CASSASGTRVAAFF
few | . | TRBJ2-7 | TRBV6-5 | TGTGCCAGCAGTTTAACCACAGGGTACCACGAGCAGTACTTC | CASSLTTGYHEQYF
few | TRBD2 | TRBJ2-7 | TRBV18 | TGTGCCAGCTCACCAGAGCGGGGGAGTACCTACGAGCAGTACTTC | CASSPERGSTYEQYF
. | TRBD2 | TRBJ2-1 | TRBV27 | TGTGCCAGCAGTTGGCGGACTAGCGGGGGTCGGGATGAGCAGTTCTTC | CASSWRTSGGRDEQFF
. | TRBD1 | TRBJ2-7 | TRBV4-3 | TGCGCCAGCAGCCAAGGGACAGGGGAGGGCTACGAGCAGTACTTC | CASSQGTGEGYEQYF
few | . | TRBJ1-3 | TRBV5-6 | TGTGCCAGCAGCCAACCGGGTCCCAATGGAAACACCATATATTTT | CASSQPGPNGNTIYF
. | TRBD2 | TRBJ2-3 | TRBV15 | TGTGCCACCAGCCGAGCCAGCGGGGGCACAGATACGCAGTATTTT | CATSRASGGTDTQYF
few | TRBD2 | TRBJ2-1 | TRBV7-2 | TGTGCCAGCAGCAGCTCCGGGACTAGGTATAATGAGCAGTTCTTC | CASSSSGTRYNEQFF
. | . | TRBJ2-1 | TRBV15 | TGTGCCACCAGCAACCACATGGTTGCCTCCCGCGAGCAGTTCTTC | CATSNHMVASREQFF
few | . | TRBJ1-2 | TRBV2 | TGTGCCAGCAGTGTTCGGGGGATAAATGGCTACACCTTC | CASSVRGINGYTF
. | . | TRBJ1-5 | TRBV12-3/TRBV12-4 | TGTGCCAGCAGTCGCGAGACAGTTAGCAATCAGCCCCAGCATTTT | CASSRETVSNQPQHF
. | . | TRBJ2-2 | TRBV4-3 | TGCGCCAGCAGCCTTAATAGGGGCTTCTGGGAAAGCCCTGAGACCGGGGAGCTGTTTTTT | CASSLNRGFWESPETGELFF
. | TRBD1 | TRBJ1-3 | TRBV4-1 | TGCGCCAGCAGCAACCGACAGGGGCCAGGAAACACCATATATTTT | CASSNRQGPGNTIYF
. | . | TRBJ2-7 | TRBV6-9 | TGTGCCAGCAGTGACAGCAACTACGAGCAGTACTTC | CASSDSNYEQYF
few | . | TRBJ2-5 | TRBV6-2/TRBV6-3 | TGTGCCAGCAGTTATGGTGCCTATCGACAGCGCTGGGAGACCCAGTACTTC | CASSYGAYRQRWETQYF
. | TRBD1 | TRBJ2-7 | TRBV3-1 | TGTGCCAGCACTCCAGGGACAGGGGATTTGGTCGAGCAGTACTTC | CASTPGTGDLVEQYF
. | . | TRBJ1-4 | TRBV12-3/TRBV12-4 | TGTGCCAGCAGAGGACAGCCTAATGAAAAACTGTTTTTT | CASRGQPNEKLFF
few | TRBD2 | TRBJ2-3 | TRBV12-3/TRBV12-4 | TGTGCCAGCAGCAAACTAGCGGGATGGGCAGATACGCAGTATTTT | CASSKLAGWADTQYF
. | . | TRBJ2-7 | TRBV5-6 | TGTGCCAGCAGCTTGCCACAGGTTCACGAGCAGTACTTC | CASSLPQVHEQYF
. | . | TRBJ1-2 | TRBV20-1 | TGCAGTGCTGTTAGTAGGGCTGGATTTGGCTACACCTTC | CSAVSRAGFGYTF
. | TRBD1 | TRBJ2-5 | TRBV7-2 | TGTGCCAGCAGCGTGGGAATTACAGGGGTTCAAGAGACCCAGTACTTC | CASSVGITGVQETQYF
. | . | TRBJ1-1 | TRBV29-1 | TGCAGCGTTGAAGAGGGGGACACTGAAGCTTTCTTT | CSVEEGDTEAFF
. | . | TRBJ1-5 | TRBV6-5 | TGTGCCAGCAGTTCCCTGGGTGCTAAGAGTCAGCCCCAGCATTTT | CASSSLGAKSQPQHF
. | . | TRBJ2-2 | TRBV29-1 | TGCAGCGTTGTAACCCTGGGCGCCGGGGAGCTGTTTTTT | CSVVTLGAGELFF
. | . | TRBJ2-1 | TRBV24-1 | TGTGCCACCAGTGATTTGCCAGGGTTAGGAGATGAGCAGTTCTTC | CATSDLPGLGDEQFF
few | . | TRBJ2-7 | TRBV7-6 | TGTGCCAGCAGCCACTCCTGCCTACAGAGGAGCTCCTACGAGCAGTACTTC | CASSHSCLQRSSYEQYF
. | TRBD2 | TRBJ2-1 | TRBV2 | TGTGCCAGCAGTGAAGCAAGCGGACTAGCGGGAGTTGAGCAGTTCTTC | CASSEASGLAGVEQFF
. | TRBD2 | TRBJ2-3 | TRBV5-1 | TGCGCCAGCAGCTTGGGAGGACTAGCGGGAGATACGCAGTATTTT | CASSLGGLAGDTQYF
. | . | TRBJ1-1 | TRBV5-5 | TGTGCCAGCAAGAAGCCCGAGCGGGACACTGAAGCTTTCTTT | CASKKPERDTEAFF
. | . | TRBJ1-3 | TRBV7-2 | TGTGCCAGCAGCTTAGCGGGCAGGGGTGTTTCTGGAAACACCATATATTTT | CASSLAGRGVSGNTIYF
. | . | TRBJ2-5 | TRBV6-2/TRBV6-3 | TGTGCCAGCTCCGTCAGGCGGGGTGACCGGGAGACCCAGTACTTC | CASSVRRGDRETQYF
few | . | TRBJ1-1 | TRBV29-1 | TGCAGCGTTGAGGGTGCTGAAGCTTTCTTT | CSVEGAEAFF
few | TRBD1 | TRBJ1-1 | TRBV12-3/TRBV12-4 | TGTGCCAGCACCCCTAGACGGACAGGGTACGCTGAAGCTTTCTTT | CASTPRRTGYAEAFF